This T cell receptor (beta chain) was sequenced during a study of T cell responses to AZD1222 COVID-19 vaccine. Study results and caveats: Repertoires were collected only later (after the peak T cell response had occurred).

A word on this clone: Its antigen remains unidentified.

The V gene lost 0 bases and the J gene lost 6 bases, with 13 bases spanning the gap. Per germline, CDR1 SGHRS and CDR2 YFSETQ. This CDR3 comprises 14 residues. The assay was immunoSEQ multiplex PCR, and TCRdb's table has in-frame clones only and misses some. The sample shows under 200,000 clones, about 90% of them seen only once. This receptor was taken from an adult in good health. The genes are TRBV5-1 and TRBJ2-7; D remains unclear. The sequences come from peripheral blood, collected on day 0 of AZD1222 vaccination. CDR3 coding DNA: TGCGCCAGCAGCTTGGTTGGCCAGTCAAGCGAGCAGTACTTC. The encoded protein is CASSLVGQSSEQYF.